The T cell receptor (beta chain) described here comes from a study of cytomegalovirus exposure and HLA in healthy donors. Study context: Prior work identified roughly 120 million unique TCR beta sequences in roughly 180 million T cells. Notes on the study in general: It was reported that the classifier diagnosed cytomegalovirus status with high specificity and sensitivity in both the original and validation cohorts.

Worth noting for this clone: Its cognate antigen is unknown.

PCR employed 60 Vbeta and 13 Jbeta primers. Some clones are missing from TCRdb's copy, which holds only in-frame ones; the method was immunoSEQ multiplex PCR. The table lists approximately 180,000 clones. This CDR3 comprises 16 residues. Trimming shortened V by 7 bases and J by 6 bases, and 22 bases separated the two germline ends. From germline, CDR1 is LNHDA and CDR2 SQIVND (reference sequence). The TCR sequence derives from a man younger than 45 in good health and CMV-seronegative. The chain uses TRBV19 and TRBJ1-5; unclear D gene. Sequencing input: PBMCs. CDR3 loop: CASINTAGLYGQPQHF. The DNA of the CDR3 is TGTGCCAGTATTAATACAGCAGGTCTTTACGGTCAGCCCCAGCATTTT.